A selection of T cell receptor beta chains follows, all from one sample in a study of control samples from healthy donors and cancer patients. Assay: immunoSEQ multiplex PCR; the TCRdb copy retains only in-frame clones and omits some. The sample contains about 100,000 clones, 93% of which appear only once. Sequences were obtained from blood. The origin of the receptors is a man aged 18 to 35 in good health. CDR3s include the opening cysteine and the closing phenylalanine or tryptophan.

CASSFSRQTDTQYF,TRBJ2-3,14,TRBV27
CASTIGLAGNTGELFF,TRBJ2-2,16,TRBV27
CASSSEATSYEQYF,TRBJ2-7,14,TRBV5-1
CASFLGSYNSPLHF,TRBJ1-6,14,TRBV2
CASSDTGIGSPLHF,TRBJ1-6,14,TRBV6-4
CASSVGKVSEQYF,TRBJ2-7,13,TRBV9
CASRASATGELFF,TRBJ2-2,13,TRBV12-3/TRBV12-4
CASSPGGGGSYEQYF,TRBJ2-7,15,TRBV5-1
CASSLRGGRDTIYF,TRBJ1-3,14,TRBV7-2
CASSPSGRKTGELFF,TRBJ2-2,15,TRBV9
CASSYGTTGEAFF,TRBJ1-1,13,TRBV6-2/TRBV6-3
CAISESGDINEKLFF,TRBJ1-4,15,TRBV10-3
CASSQGTGGSYGYTF,TRBJ1-2,15,TRBV4-3
CASHQTDQETQYF,TRBJ2-5,13,TRBV18
CASSLFPSGSEVGGTDTQYF,TRBJ2-3,20,TRBV13
CASNLDSTQETQYF,TRBJ2-5,14,TRBV2
CASSTGTGEEQYF,TRBJ2-7,13,TRBV12-3/TRBV12-4
CASSERTGRAGEKLFF,TRBJ1-4,16,TRBV25-1
CASSSTQGVYSNQPQHF,TRBJ1-5,17,TRBV18
CASSLGPTKNTGELFF,TRBJ2-2,16,TRBV7-7
CASSFLAGPYEQYF,TRBJ2-7,14,TRBV7-2
CASSLATGYGYTF,TRBJ1-2,13,TRBV7-8
CAWGVGDVQQPYF,TRBJ2-7,13,TRBV30
CASSERLAGTYEQYF,TRBJ2-7,15,TRBV6-1
CASSPLLDRPHTGELFF,TRBJ2-2,17,TRBV3-1/TRBV3-2
CASSPEETQYF,TRBJ2-5,11,TRBV5-1
CASSLTGPGTEAFF,TRBJ1-1,14,TRBV6-5
CASGLISGQLNTEAFF,TRBJ1-1,16,TRBV12-5
CASSGSETDTQYF,TRBJ2-3,13,TRBV6-4
CASSRTQGASRGYTF,TRBJ1-2,15,TRBV3-1/TRBV3-2
CASSLAGGNGYTF,TRBJ1-2,13,TRBV5-6
CASKTSGSLEQYF,TRBJ2-7,13,TRBV5-1
CSVDGSGKGTEAFF,TRBJ1-1,14,TRBV29-1
CASSDAGQANSPLHF,TRBJ1-6,15,TRBV6-4
CASSLAWDGYTF,TRBJ1-2,12,TRBV7-9
CASIGTVNTEAFF,TRBJ1-1,13,TRBV5-1
CSVVSGLRANTGELFF,TRBJ2-2,16,TRBV29-1
CASGSRQLSYNEQFF,TRBJ2-1,15,TRBV12-5
CASSTGGFYGYTF,TRBJ1-2,13,TRBV6-5
CASSPGQENTEAFF,TRBJ1-1,14,TRBV18
CASSQDVTGGKAFF,TRBJ1-1,14,TRBV4-1
CASSQGPGTGYGYTF,TRBJ1-2,15,TRBV3-1/TRBV3-2
CASSQAGYNQPQHF,TRBJ1-5,14,TRBV4-2
CASSHRQDSSYEQYF,TRBJ2-7,15,TRBV4-2
CASSRAGDSGELFF,TRBJ2-2,14,TRBV5-1
CASSLVRTGVEAFF,TRBJ1-1,14,TRBV7-8
CASRGQRRVDGQETQYF,TRBJ2-5,17,TRBV2
CASTNFFGVAKNIQYF,TRBJ2-4,16,TRBV5-6
CASSNALASRLNEQFF,TRBJ2-1,16,TRBV19
CASSLWDTRGEETQYF,TRBJ2-5,16,TRBV5-1
CAAYLGTEAFF,TRBJ1-1,11,TRBV27
CASSQDGGSSYNSPLHF,TRBJ1-6,17,TRBV4-2